What follows describes a single T cell receptor beta chain. Its antigen remains undetermined. Per-base qualities were not stored, and no clone one base away is much larger. What the treatment or condition label conveys for this sample: some 20 received Ad26.COV2.S at low or high dose, single or two shots; five or six received placebo; per-sample allocation not given. For vaccine and placebo recipients, repertoires were sequenced using samples collected on day 63 after the first injection. Cohort 1b enrolled 20 to 30 adults aged 18-55 years at a single site in Boston, USA, between 29 July and 7 August 2020. Ad26.COV2.S was a replication-incompetent adenovirus type 26 vector that expressed a prefusion-stabilized SARS-CoV-2 spike protein derived from the original Wuhan strain. This sample was included in a study of Ad26.COV2.S vaccination and SARS-CoV-2 variants (dated by TCRdb to the early 2020s). Regarding the study in general: Donors in the vaccine arm were drawn from COV1001, a multicentre, randomized, double-blind, placebo-controlled phase I-IIa trial testing Ad26.COV2.S in healthy adults. Ad26.COV2.S was given intramuscularly at 5x10^10 or 1x10^11 viral particles, as a single shot or as two shots 56 days apart. Sequencing of the TCRbeta repertoire served to evaluate the specificity and breadth of SARS-CoV-2-reactive T cell receptors following Ad26.COV2.S vaccination. The TCR-sequenced set comprised about 32 samples: around 20 Ad26.COV2.S vaccine recipients, 5 placebo recipients and 8 SARS-CoV-2 convalescent individuals. Participants in the trial were split at random into five groups of five each, receiving low-dose or high-dose Ad26.COV2.S once or twice, or else placebo on both occasions. Throughout the experiments and outcome assessment, investigators stayed blinded to trial group allocation.

The immunoSEQ Assay was the method used to sequence TCRbeta CDR3 regions. After extraction, genomic DNA underwent amplification by bias-controlled multiplex PCR, followed by high-throughput sequencing. The study's processing was this. Collapsing and filtering of sequences were performed to quantify the absolute abundance of each unique TCRbeta CDR3 region. T cell fraction was estimated by normalization of TCRbeta template counts to usable DNA, with usable DNA being measured through amplification of reference genes present in all nucleated cells. Repertoire TCRs were annotated as SARS-CoV-2-specific by exact matching of V gene, CDR3 amino acid sequence and J gene to a known reactive TCR set. MIRA supplied the reference SARS-CoV-2 TCR set, which was filtered for enrichment in COVID-19-positive ImmuneCODE repertoires so that public or cross-reactive TCRs were removed. Using the MIRA antigens, annotated TCRs were further analysed by specific ORF or by position within an ORF. Breadth was defined as annotated unique rearrangements over total unique productive rearrangements; depth was the summed frequency of those rearrangements. Group comparisons of TCR breadth used two-sided Wilcoxon rank-sum tests. TCRdb stores this immuneACCESS table with in-frame sequences only. Part of the clones is absent; in the studies checked, under half of the shortfall reflects unresolved V genes, and no reason is known for the rest. D and trimming were read from the DNA, whereas the V and J calls and clone size are those reported in that table. The sample table lists about 400,000 clones, approximately 88% of them with a count of one. Together, the top ten hold 3.5% to 4% of the sample.

V is cut by 0 bases and J by 6 bases, and the space between the germline ends is 15 bases. Taken from the germline V gene (reference sequence), the CDR1 and CDR2 loops are LGHDT and YNNKEL. The CDR3 runs 15 residues from the cysteine to the phenylalanine. This entry keeps only the CDR3 DNA: 45 bases, framed from base 1. General study outcomes and caveats: Substantial breadth of spike-specific CD8+ and CD4+ T cell responses was reported after vaccination. Compared with placebo recipients, Ad26.COV2.S recipients showed higher spike-specific TCR breadth (P = 0.0014). The study lacked the statistical power to compare responses across vaccine doses or regimens. According to the authors, total T cell responses may have been underestimated by the TCR breadth and depth analyses. Comparable non-spike TCR breadth was observed between vaccine and placebo recipients, consistent with only spike being contained in the vaccine.

Sample: peripheral blood, taken in a trial of Ad26.COV2.S vaccine versus placebo. The receptor's source is a person between 18 and 60 years old who received the Ad26.COV2.S COVID-19 vaccine or a placebo. The chain is encoded by TRBV3-1 (or the pseudogene TRBV3-2) joined to TRBJ2-7, with TRBD2 as a weak D call on 6 bases. The base sequence is TGTGCCAGCAGCCAAGATGCCGCGGGGCGCCCCGAGCAGTACTTC. This gives the protein CASSQDAAGRPEQYF.